A single sample is the source of the 22 T cell receptor beta chains below, sequenced in a study of cytomegalovirus exposure and HLA in healthy donors. In the PCR, 60 Vbeta and 13 Jbeta primers were used. This table comes from immunoSEQ multiplex PCR, and its TCRdb copy is limited to in-frame clones, with some not included. The repertoire includes around 100,000 clones, approximately 78% of them detected once, and 4% to 5.5% sits in the top ten. The sample consisted of PBMCs. The receptors were gathered from a male donor in good health and CMV-seropositive.

The sample holds a few counts of this clone. The chain is built from TRBV6-5 and TRBJ1-1, with D perhaps matching TRBD1 (6 bases). The CDR3 length is 13 residues. Germline V gene lookup returns CDR1 MNHEY and CDR2 SVGAGI. With 7 bases removed from V and 2 bases from J, the gap between germline ends came to 11 bases. CDR3 protein: CASKKQGNTEAFF. CDR3 sequence (DNA): TGTGCCAGCAAAAAACAGGGAAACACTGAAGCTTTCTTT.

V usage is TRBV6-6 and J usage is TRBJ1-5, with TRBD1 matching over 8 bases. There are 14 residues in the CDR3. V shed 5 bases, J shed 6 bases, and the junction held 6 bases outside the gene matches. CDR1 is MNHNY, CDR2 SVGAGI, per germline (reference sequence). CDR3 sequence (DNA): TGTGCCAGCAGTCACAGGGGGGAGAGTCAGCCCCAGCATTTT. Its translation: CASSHRGESQPQHF.

In its sample, this clone was seen a few times. This chain links TRBV5-6 with TRBJ1-1; D is unclear. Germline loops: CDR1 SGHDT, CDR2 YYEEEE. Trimming shortened V by 0 bases and J by 5 bases, and 11 bases separated the two germline ends. This CDR3 spans 14 amino acids. The DNA of the CDR3 is TGTGCCAGCAGCTTGGCCGGGTTGAGTACTGAAGCTTTCTTT. It codes for CASSLAGLSTEAFF.

This clone was counted a single time. The J gene is TRBJ2-2, the V gene TRBV6-6, with D uncertain. CDR3 length: 13 amino acids. V dropped 9 bases and J dropped 5 bases, with 13 bases sitting between them. CDR1 is MNHNY and CDR2 is SVGAGI in the germline V gene (reference sequence). The CDR3: CASTKPATGELFF. CDR3 sequence (DNA): TGTGCCAGTACCAAGCCAGCGACCGGGGAGCTGTTTTTT.

CDR3 in DNA: TGCAGAAGAAGCCGGGGATTCTACGAGCAGTACTTC. It yields the protein CRRSRGFYEQYF. V is TRBV29-1 and J is TRBJ2-7; D might be TRBD2 (5 bases). This CDR3 has 12 residues. Looked up from germline, CDR1 is SQVTM and CDR2 is ANQGSEA.

The chain employs TRBV19 and TRBJ2-7; TRBD2 agrees at 8 bases. Trimming took 3 bases from V and 0 from J; bases not matched to a gene: 7. This CDR3 contains 16 residues. Germline CDR1 is LNHDA and CDR2 is SQIVND (reference sequence). CDR3 residues: CASSIGFSGISYEQYF. The CDR3 DNA sequence: TGTGCCAGTAGTATCGGCTTTAGCGGGATCTCCTACGAGCAGTACTTC.

The V call is TRBV6-6, the J call TRBJ2-3, with 8 nucleotides matching TRBD2. CDR1 and CDR2 (germline): MNHNY, SVGAGI (reference sequence). This CDR3 is built from 15 residues. V lost 7 bases, J lost 6 bases, and 12 bases stayed unmatched. The chain's CDR3 is CASTRGGIPGDTQYF. The CDR3 DNA follows: TGTGCCAGCACCCGGGGGGGTATCCCTGGGGATACGCAGTATTTT.

The rearrangement uses TRBV27 and TRBJ2-7; 11 nucleotides align to TRBD1. CDR1 MNHEY and CDR2 SMNVEV come from the germline V gene (reference sequence). This CDR3 comprises 15 residues. Trimming took 4 bases from V and 2 from J; bases not matched to a gene: 4. The CDR3 DNA sequence: TGTGCCAGCAGTTACGAGGGACAGGGGGCCTACGAGCAGTACTTC. Translating it yields CASSYEGQGAYEQYF.

The V call is TRBV21-1, the J call TRBJ2-5; the DNA was not compared with TRBD2, the D call given in the table. TRBV21-1 is reported as a pseudogene. The CDR3 runs to 13 residues. The CDR3, as DNA: TGTGCCAGCAGCATCGAGAGCCAAGAGACCCAGTACTTC. This gives the protein CASSIESQETQYF.

A few counts support this clone. This chain joins TRBV16 and TRBJ1-4, with D unresolved. Deletions cut 4 bases from V and 11 bases from J, with 17 bases between. Per germline, CDR1 KGHSY and CDR2 FQNENV. This CDR3 comprises 14 residues. The CDR3 loop reads CASSPNMAQPKLFF. CDR3 nucleotides: TGTGCCAGCAGCCCCAACATGGCCCAACCGAAACTGTTTTTT.

The chain joins TRBV27 to TRBJ2-3; TRBD2 matches at 9 bases. Germline assignment: CDR1 MNHEY and CDR2 SMNVEV (reference sequence). CDR3 size: 15 residues. V trimming: 5 bases; J trimming: 3 bases; junction bases outside the gene matches: 6. The CDR3 is CASSPLAGVTDTQYF. CDR3 DNA: TGTGCCAGCAGTCCCTTAGCGGGAGTAACAGATACGCAGTATTTT.

This chain joins TRBV5-1 and TRBJ2-1; the match to TRBD2 covers 15 bases. J gave up 5 bases and V 5 bases, and 8 bases lay outside the gene matches. The CDR3 has 17 residues. The V gene's germline CDR1 is SGHRS and CDR2 YFSETQ. For the CDR3, the DNA is TGCGCCAGCAGATCGGGACTAGCGGGGGGACCGCACAATGAGCAGTTCTTC. Translated, it gives CASRSGLAGGPHNEQFF. Full variable domain (outside the CDR3, taken from reference TRBV5-1 and TRBJ2-1): KAGVTQTPRYLIKTRGQQVTLSCSPISGHRSVSWYQQTPGQGLQFLFEYFSETQRNKGNFPGRFSGRQFSNSRSEMNVSTLELGDSALYLCASRSGLAGGPHNEQFFGPGTRLTVL.

The CDR3 sequence is CASSGHSTGGNTEAFF. The CDR3 coding sequence is TGTGCCAGCAGCGGACACTCGACAGGGGGGAACACTGAAGCTTTCTTT. The chain employs TRBV7-6 and TRBJ1-1, with TRBD1 matching 9 bases. Germline CDR1 reads SGHVS; CDR2 reads FNYEAQ. CDR3 length: 16 residues. V trimming: 5 bases; J trimming: 1 base; junction bases outside the gene matches: 8.

The rearrangement uses TRBV18 and TRBJ2-1; 9 nucleotides agree with TRBD2. V dropped 0 bases and J dropped 7; count of bases not matched to a gene: 7. Germline CDR1 KGHSH, CDR2 LQKENI. This CDR3 comprises 16 residues. CDR3 region: CASSPPLRGLANEQFF. The DNA for the CDR3 is TGTGCCAGCTCACCACCGCTCCGGGGACTAGCAAATGAGCAGTTCTTC.

J is TRBJ1-6 and V is TRBV6-1; the D is unclear. Germline V CDR1 and CDR2: MNHNS, SASEGT. Trimming stripped 8 bases from V and 0 bases from J, with 8 bases between. The CDR3 contains 14 residues. In DNA form, the CDR3 reads TGTGCCAGCCTAATAAGCTCCTATAATTCACCCCTCCACTTT. Its translation: CASLISSYNSPLHF.

The chain recombines TRBV27 with TRBJ2-7, with a possible D match to TRBD1 (5 bases). Germline V gives CDR1 MNHEY, CDR2 SMNVEV (reference sequence). The CDR3 contains 16 residues. The V end lost 4 bases, the J end lost 3 bases, and 19 bases lay between the germline ends. CDR3 amino acids: CASSSGVVQAYYEQYF. CDR3 DNA: TGTGCCAGCAGTTCCGGCGTTGTACAGGCCTACTACGAGCAGTACTTC.

The chain joins TRBV28 to TRBJ2-1, with 11 bases identical to TRBD2. With V trimmed by 6 bases and J by 7 bases, 8 bases remained unmatched. CDR1 MDHEN and CDR2 SYDVKM come from the germline V gene. CDR3 length: 15 residues. The CDR3 loop is CASSKLAGGRNEQFF. CDR3 in DNA: TGTGCCAGCAGCAAGCTAGCGGGAGGTAGGAATGAGCAGTTCTTC.

This clone was detected a few times. CDR3 nucleotides: TGTGCCAGCATCCCGGGGGGTGGCAATCAGCCCCAGCATTTT. Protein sequence: CASIPGGGNQPQHF. The chain couples TRBV6-6 to TRBJ1-5, with D perhaps matching TRBD1 (5 bases). The CDR3 extends over 14 amino acids. From germline, CDR1 is MNHNY and CDR2 SVGAGI (reference sequence). V was pared by 7 bases and J by 2 bases, with 12 bases between.

The chain combines TRBV5-4 with TRBJ1-1, with D tentatively TRBD1 (5 bases). The CDR3 sequence is 15 residues long. V lost 4 bases and J lost 1, with 14 bases in between. Germline CDR1 SGHNT, CDR2 YYREEE (reference sequence). CDR3 loop: CASSPRQSSNTEAFF. CDR3 sequence (DNA): TGTGCCAGCAGCCCCAGACAGTCCTCGAACACTGAAGCTTTCTTT.

The V and J genes are TRBV18 and TRBJ2-2; D possibly corresponds to TRBD2 (5 bases). Trimming pared 2 bases from V and 1 base from J, leaving 5 bases between. In germline, CDR1 is KGHSH, CDR2 LQKENI. The CDR3 runs to 14 residues. The CDR3 DNA follows: TGTGCCAGCTCACCAGAGGGGAACACCGGGGAGCTGTTTTTT. The encoded protein is CASSPEGNTGELFF. Full variable domain (outside the CDR3, taken from reference TRBV18 and TRBJ2-2): NAGVMQNPRHLVRRRGQEARLRCSPMKGHSHVYWYRQLPEEGLKFMVYLQKENIIDESGMPKERFSAEFPKEGPSILRIQQVVRGDSAAYFCASSPEGNTGELFFGEGSRLTVL.

This clone was recorded only once. J is TRBJ2-1 and V is TRBV18; TRBD2 agrees at 8 bases. CDR3 size: 16 residues. V dropped 3 bases and J dropped 9; count of bases not matched to a gene: 13. Germline loops: CDR1 KGHSH, CDR2 LQKENI. The CDR3 spells CASSPRLASSSIEQFF. Here the CDR3 DNA reads TGTGCCAGCTCACCGAGACTAGCGTCGTCGTCGATTGAGCAGTTCTTC.

The chain uses TRBV29-1 and TRBJ2-5, with a possible D match to TRBD1 (6 bases). Germline CDR1 and CDR2: SQVTM and ANQGSEA. The V and J ends lost 7 bases and 2 bases respectively, with 17 bases between them. There are 14 residues in the CDR3. The CDR3 DNA follows: TGCAGCGCCACAGGGAGTTCGGGACAAGAGACCCAGTACTTC. Protein: CSATGSSGQETQYF.